These 23 T cell receptor beta chains were all obtained from the same sample, sequenced in a study of shared clonotypes between healthy human individuals. Here immunoSEQ multiplex PCR was the method, and the copy in TCRdb shows in-frame clones only, minus some. This sample has approximately 720,000 clones, with about two thirds found just once. Sequenced input: memory CD4+ T cells sorted from blood. Subset noted: CD45RA-negative fraction. Source of these receptors: a woman in her twenties or thirties in good health.

The gene calls are TRBV29-1 and TRBJ1-2; the D is unclear. Between the trimmed V and J ends, which lost 3 bases and 2 bases, there was a span of 7 bases. This CDR3 contains 12 residues. Per germline, CDR1 SQVTM and CDR2 ANQGSEA. CDR3 coding DNA: TGCAGCGTTGATATGGGGAACTATGGCTACACCTTC. Translated: CSVDMGNYGYTF.

The chain carries TRBV5-1 and TRBJ1-1, with 7 bases lining up with TRBD1. The CDR3 extends over 13 amino acids. Germline-derived CDR1 and CDR2 are SGHRS and YFSETQ. V lost 2 bases and J lost 8; bases outside the gene matches: 6. The CDR3 region is CASSFPGQQEAFF. In DNA, the CDR3 is TGCGCCAGCAGCTTCCCGGGACAGCAAGAAGCTTTCTTT.

The chain joins TRBV4-1 to TRBJ2-2; 8 bases are shared with TRBD2. V trimming: 7 bases; J trimming: 0 bases; junction bases outside the gene matches: 7. Germline loops: CDR1 MGHRA, CDR2 YSYEKL. There are 16 residues in the CDR3. Written as DNA, the CDR3 is TGCGCCAGCACCCGCATAGCGGGAACGAACACCGGGGAGCTGTTTTTT. Translated, it gives CASTRIAGTNTGELFF.

V gene TRBV28 combines with J gene TRBJ1-5; D may be TRBD1 (5 bases). The CDR3 length is 17 residues. The V gene lost 4 bases and the J gene lost 1 base, with 17 bases spanning the gap. Germline V lookup: CDR1 MDHEN, CDR2 SYDVKM. The CDR3 sequence: CASSSWDPLGSNQPQHF. In DNA form, the CDR3 reads TGTGCCAGCAGTTCGTGGGACCCACTTGGGAGCAATCAGCCCCAGCATTTT. Variable domain in full (rest from reference TRBV28 and TRBJ1-5): DVKVTQSSRYLVKRTGEKVFLECVQDMDHENMFWYRQDPGLGLRLIYFSYDVKMKEKGDIPEGYSVSREKKERFSLILESASTNQTSMYLCASSSWDPLGSNQPQHFGDGTRLSIL.

This clone was picked up many times. The J gene is TRBJ1-5, the V gene TRBV7-9; D gene unclear. The V end lost 4 bases, the J end lost 5 bases, and 6 bases lay between the germline ends. The CDR3 is 12 residues long. Per germline, CDR1 SEHNR and CDR2 FQNEAQ (reference sequence). This chain's CDR3 is CASSSMDQPQHF. DNA of the CDR3: TGTGCCAGCAGCTCTATGGATCAGCCCCAGCATTTT.

The chain recombines TRBV2 with TRBJ2-7, with 11 positions matching TRBD1. CDR1 is SNHLY, CDR2 FYNNEI, per germline. Losses at the gene ends were 7 bases for V and 3 bases for J; bases not matched to a gene: 5. CDR3 length: 14 residues. This CDR3 is CASIWGTGGYEQYF. DNA of the CDR3: TGTGCCAGCATCTGGGGGACAGGGGGCTACGAGCAGTACTTC.

This chain links TRBV18 with TRBJ1-2; 10 positions agree with TRBD1. J lost 8 bases, V lost 0 bases, and 3 bases had no gene match. Germline CDR1 is KGHSH and CDR2 is LQKENI. This CDR3 spans 14 amino acids. The DNA of the CDR3 is TGTGCCAGCTCACCACCGGGGACAGGGGCCGGCTACACCTTC. It yields the protein CASSPPGTGAGYTF.

V is TRBV6-5 and J is TRBJ2-3; 8 bases match TRBD2. This CDR3 is built from 16 residues. Germline trimming cut 2 bases from V and 0 bases from J; bases unmatched to any gene: 4. Germline values: CDR1 MNHEY, CDR2 SVGAGI. CDR3 nucleotides: TGTGCCAGCAGTTACCCTAGCGGGCCTAGCACAGATACGCAGTATTTT. It encodes CASSYPSGPSTDTQYF.

The chain links TRBV6-6 to TRBJ1-2; D uncertain. The V gene's germline CDR1 is MNHNY and CDR2 SVGAGI (reference sequence). The CDR3 runs 12 residues. Trimming removed 2 bases from V and 8 bases from J, with 9 bases in between. Here the CDR3 reads CASSYEGRGYTF. CDR3 in DNA: TGTGCCAGCAGTTACGAGGGTCGGGGCTACACCTTC.

This clone has just a few counts. The chain links TRBV30 to TRBJ2-5; 10 nucleotides align to TRBD2. CDR1 is GTSNPN, CDR2 SVGIG, per germline (reference sequence). The junction had 5 bases not matched to a gene; V was cut back by 4 bases and J by 3 bases. The CDR3 covers 14 residues. CDR3 bases: TGTGCCTGGAATCTCCTAGCGGGAGAAGAGACCCAGTACTTC. It codes for CAWNLLAGEETQYF.

V gene TRBV2 combines with J gene TRBJ1-4; 7 bases fit TRBD1. With 7 bases clipped from V and 5 bases from J, the junction kept 4 bases outside the gene matches. The V gene's germline CDR1 is SNHLY and CDR2 FYNNEI. The CDR3 extends over 13 amino acids. The CDR3 DNA follows: TGTGCCAGCAATCGGGACAGAAATGAAAAACTGTTTTTT. Translating it yields CASNRDRNEKLFF. Using reference TRBV2 and TRBJ1-4 for the parts outside the CDR3, the full variable domain is EPEVTQTPSHQVTQMGQEVILRCVPISNHLYFYWYRQILGQKVEFLVSFYNNEISEKSEIFDDQFSVERPDGSNFTLKIRSTKLEDSAMYFCASNRDRNEKLFFGSGTQLSVL.

The chain uses TRBV6-5 and TRBJ2-7; D ambiguous. The length of the CDR3 is 14 residues. Trimming took off 5 bases at V and 0 bases at J, with 11 bases between the two ends. Germline V gives CDR1 MNHEY, CDR2 SVGAGI. DNA of the CDR3: TGTGCCAGCAGTCGTAGTGGCAACTCCTACGAGCAGTACTTC. Its translation is CASSRSGNSYEQYF.

The chain carries TRBV18 and TRBJ1-4, with a possible D match to TRBD1 (5 bases). CDR1 and CDR2 (germline): KGHSH, LQKENI. V lost 2 bases and J 8 bases, leaving 12 bases between the germline ends. This CDR3 contains 14 residues. CDR3 loop: CASSPGPGPEKLFF. The CDR3 nucleotides read TGTGCCAGCTCACCAGGTCCAGGGCCCGAAAAACTGTTTTTT.

The chain has TRBV27 and TRBJ1-5; no clear D gene. From germline, CDR1 is MNHEY and CDR2 SMNVEV (reference sequence). This CDR3 is 16 amino acids long. Trimming cost V 0 bases and J 0 bases, with 9 bases left between them. In DNA, the CDR3 is TGTGCCAGCAGTTTATCGTGGGGAATTAGCAATCAGCCCCAGCATTTT. Residues: CASSLSWGISNQPQHF.

The rearrangement joins TRBV6-6 to TRBJ2-5; 11 nucleotides align to TRBD1. Trimming took 6 bases from V and 7 from J; bases not matched to a gene: 10. The CDR3 is 15 residues long. The germline gives CDR1 MNHNY, CDR2 SVGAGI (reference sequence). The chain's CDR3 is CASSSGTGGWSTQYF. CDR3 DNA: TGTGCCAGCAGCTCCGGGACAGGGGGTTGGTCGACCCAGTACTTC.

This clone appeared a few times. The V gene is TRBV10-2, the J gene TRBJ1-1; no firm D call. Trimming stripped 8 bases from V and 1 base from J, with 11 bases between. This CDR3 is built from 13 residues. Germline V lookup: CDR1 WSHSY, CDR2 SAAADI. DNA for the CDR3: TGCGCCAGCTACCGGACGGAGAACACTGAAGCTTTCTTT. Protein product: CASYRTENTEAFF.

The CDR3 loop reads CASSISGTRGETQYF. DNA of the CDR3: TGTGCCAGCAGCATTTCCGGGACTCGCGGAGAGACCCAGTACTTC. V gene TRBV5-6 combines with J gene TRBJ2-5; D possibly corresponds to TRBD2 (6 bases). This CDR3 has 15 amino acids. The V gene lost 4 bases and the J gene lost 4 bases, with 17 bases spanning the gap. Per germline, CDR1 SGHDT and CDR2 YYEEEE.

The chain couples TRBV28 to TRBJ2-7, with D maybe TRBD2 (6 bases). The CDR3 covers 15 residues. Germline V CDR1 and CDR2: MDHEN, SYDVKM. Deletions cut 3 bases from V and 0 bases from J, with 12 bases between. In DNA form, the CDR3 reads TGTGCCAGCAGTTTTTCGGGACTGGCCTCCTACGAGCAGTACTTC. It yields the protein CASSFSGLASYEQYF.

To note about this clone: Additional DNA sequences in this sample encode the identical CDR3. This chain uses TRBV7-9 with TRBJ1-1; D uncertain. The CDR3 runs 13 residues. V was shortened by 4 bases and J by 1 base, with 7 bases between the two germline ends. The germline V gene encodes CDR1 SEHNR and CDR2 FQNEAQ (reference sequence). The CDR3 region is CASSSPGNTEAFF. The CDR3 DNA sequence: TGTGCCAGCAGCTCCCCAGGGAACACTGAAGCTTTCTTT.

The chain uses TRBV6-6 and TRBJ2-7; 8 bases map to TRBD2. The V and J ends lost 3 bases and 3 bases, in that order; junction bases with no gene match: 10. The germline V gene encodes CDR1 MNHNY and CDR2 SVGAGI (reference sequence). This CDR3 is 16 amino acids long. As DNA, the CDR3 is TGTGCCAGCAGTTATGCCCGGGGGGGCGGGAGCTACGAGCAGTACTTC. It codes for CASSYARGGGSYEQYF.

About this clone: The sample contains more than one DNA sequence encoding this CDR3. The chain recombines TRBV2 with TRBJ2-5; D gene uncertain. The CDR3 spans 13 residues. V was clipped by 6 bases and J by 5 bases, with 13 bases between them. Germline CDR1 and CDR2: SNHLY and FYNNEI. CDR3 nucleotide sequence: TGTGCCAGCAGCGCAGGAAACGGGGAGACCCAGTACTTC. Translation: CASSAGNGETQYF.

There are a few counts of this clone. The rearrangement links TRBV2 to TRBJ1-2; D perhaps matches TRBD1 (5 bases). This CDR3 region has 12 residues. V was pared by 5 bases and J by 7 bases, with 11 bases between. Per germline, CDR1 SNHLY and CDR2 FYNNEI. The CDR3 protein is CASSQTEAGYTF. CDR3 DNA: TGTGCCAGCAGTCAGACAGAAGCTGGCTACACCTTC.

J is TRBJ2-7 and V is TRBV7-8, with D possibly matching TRBD1 (5 bases). V was trimmed by 8 bases and J by 2 bases, leaving 13 bases between them. The CDR3 consists of 13 residues. CDR1 is SGHVS, CDR2 FQNEAQ, per germline. CDR3 residues: CASRTQNTYEQYF. CDR3 nucleotides: TGTGCCAGCCGGACACAAAACACCTACGAGCAGTACTTC.